These 10 T cell receptor beta chains were all obtained from the same sample, sequenced in a study of shared clonotypes between healthy human individuals. Profiled with immunoSEQ multiplex PCR; TCRdb holds only in-frame clones, not every one. This sample has 2 million to 3 million clones, with around 90% found just once. Material for sequencing was naive CD4+ T cells sorted from blood. Subset reported: CD45RA+ positively selected. These receptors all stem from a man aged 18 to 29 in good health.

A single count supports this clone. This chain uses TRBV19 with TRBJ2-7, with a possible D match to TRBD2 (5 bases). CDR1 is LNHDA and CDR2 is SQIVND in the germline V gene (reference sequence). This CDR3 region has 14 residues. V was trimmed by 1 base and J by 1 base, leaving 8 bases between them. The CDR3 coding sequence is TGTGCCAGTAGTATAGGGGGAGAGTCCTACGAGCAGTACTTC. Amino acids: CASSIGGESYEQYF.

V is TRBV6-6 and J is TRBJ2-4; 12 bases line up with TRBD2. CDR3 length: 16 residues. Germline values: CDR1 MNHNY, CDR2 SVGAGI (reference sequence). The trim removed 5 bases at V and 0 bases at J, leaving 2 bases unmatched. The CDR3 protein is CASSRLAGEAKNIQYF. The CDR3 region has the DNA TGTGCCAGCAGTCGACTAGCGGGGGAAGCCAAAAACATTCAGTACTTC.

The chain uses TRBV4-2 and TRBJ1-2, with 9 bases that match TRBD1. This CDR3 has 16 amino acids. V lost 1 base and J lost 5; bases outside the gene matches: 8. The germline gives CDR1 LGHNA, CDR2 YNFKEQ. The CDR3 sequence: CASSQVGDRDRYGYTF. The DNA of the CDR3 is TGTGCCAGCAGCCAAGTAGGGGACAGGGACCGTTATGGCTACACCTTC.

The DNA for the CDR3 is TGCGCCAGCAGCTTGGCCGTTAGCGGGAGAACCGGGGAGCTGTTTTTT. Translation gives CASSLAVSGRTGELFF. This sequence joins TRBV5-1 and TRBJ2-2, with 9 bases identical to TRBD2. Trimming removed 0 bases from V and 5 bases from J; junction bases left unmatched: 5. Looked up from germline, CDR1 is SGHRS and CDR2 is YFSETQ. The CDR3 is made up of 16 amino acids.

The chain recombines TRBV28 with TRBJ2-7; 15 bases agree with TRBD2. V dropped 3 bases and J dropped 3; count of bases not matched to a gene: 15. Germline CDR1 reads MDHEN; CDR2 reads SYDVKM. The CDR3 spans 20 residues. In DNA, the CDR3 is TGTGCCAGCAGTTTCGGGAGAATAGTTGGGACTAGCGGGGGGTTCTACGAGCAGTACTTC. Amino acid sequence: CASSFGRIVGTSGGFYEQYF.

In the case of this clone: This CDR3 is also generated by other DNA sequences in the sample. J is TRBJ2-7 and V is TRBV6-5; the D gene is possibly TRBD2 (6 bases). The germline V gene encodes CDR1 MNHEY and CDR2 SVGAGI. V was cut by 2 bases and J by 7 bases, with 9 bases left in between. This CDR3 contains 12 residues. The CDR3 protein is CASSYVGGEQYF. The CDR3 bases are TGTGCCAGCAGTTACGTTGGGGGGGAGCAGTACTTC.

V usage is TRBV10-3 and J usage is TRBJ2-3; D is possibly TRBD1 (8 bases). CDR1 and CDR2 (germline): ENHRY, SYGVKD. Trimming took off 11 bases at V and 5 bases at J, with 17 bases between the two ends. This CDR3 region has 13 residues. CDR3 bases: TGTGCCGCCACAGGGGGGGCCGAAGATACGCAGTATTTT. It translates to CAATGGAEDTQYF.

This sequence joins TRBV10-3 and TRBJ1-5; no reliable D call. CDR3 length equals 12 residues. V shed 1 base and J shed 5 bases, with 3 bases lying between them. Germline V gene data show CDR1 as ENHRY and CDR2 as SYGVKD. CDR3 amino acids: CAISEFDQPQHF. The CDR3 bases are TGTGCCATCAGTGAGTTTGATCAGCCCCAGCATTTT.

This rearrangement joins TRBV11-2 to TRBJ2-7; D gene unclear. The V and J ends lost 1 base and 0 bases respectively, with 10 bases between them. Germline V gene lookup returns CDR1 SGHAT and CDR2 FQNNGV. This CDR3 is 15 amino acids long. CDR3 nucleotide sequence: TGTGCCAGCAGCTTAGGACTGACCCACTCCTACGAGCAGTACTTC. Translation: CASSLGLTHSYEQYF.

Points on this clone: Other DNA sequences from this sample encode an identical CDR3 as well. V and J are TRBV30 and TRBJ1-2; D unclear. Between the trimmed V and J ends, which lost 0 bases and 4 bases, there was a span of 6 bases. Germline CDR1 and CDR2: GTSNPN and SVGIG (reference sequence). The CDR3 is 12 amino acids. CDR3 sequence (DNA): TGTGCCTGGAGTGTACCTTCCTATGGCTACACCTTC. Its protein is CAWSVPSYGYTF.